This TCR beta chain is drawn from a study of CXCR3-negative and CXCR3-positive naive CD8 T cells. Study-wide background: Per-library TRB read counts averaged about 1.5 +/- 0.3 million, adding up to some 150 million in total. Study-level points and caveats: Cryopreserved cells showed partially decreased CXCR3 expression, and most assays used fresh PBMCs. It was found that naive subsets had comparable surface CD5, and TCR strength was inferred from TRB CDR3 properties. Memory CD8+ cells had much lower diversity, and both naive subsets had comparably high diversity.

Germline CDR1 is LGHNA and CDR2 is YNFKEQ. CDR3 length: 15 amino acids. UMI-labeled 5' RACE TRB cDNA libraries were prepared from the cells. From its re-call of the 5' RACE reads, TCRdb lists each CDR3 protein once, without DNA. This table holds tens of thousands of distinct CDR3 sequences. Turning to this clonotype: The target antigen is unknown.

The sequence derives from a human donor in good health. Some clones in this sample may be carry-over from other donors' samples. The V and J genes are TRBV4-2 and TRBJ1-1; TCRdb returns TRBD1, unconfirmable since there is no DNA. Sequenced material: memory CD8+ T cells from blood. This CDR3 reads CASSQETGLRTEAFF.